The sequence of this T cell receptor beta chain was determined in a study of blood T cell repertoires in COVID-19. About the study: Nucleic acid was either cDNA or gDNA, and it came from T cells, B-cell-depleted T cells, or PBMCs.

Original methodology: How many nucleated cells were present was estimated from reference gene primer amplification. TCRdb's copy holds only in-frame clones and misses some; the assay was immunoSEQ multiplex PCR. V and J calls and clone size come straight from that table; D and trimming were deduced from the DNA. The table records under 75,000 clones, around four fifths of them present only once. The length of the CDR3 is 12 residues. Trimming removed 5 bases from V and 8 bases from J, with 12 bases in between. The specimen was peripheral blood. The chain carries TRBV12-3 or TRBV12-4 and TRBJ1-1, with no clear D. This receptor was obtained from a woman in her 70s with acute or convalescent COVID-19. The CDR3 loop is CASSPRGAEAFF. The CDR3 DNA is TGTGCCAGCAGTCCCAGAGGAGCCGAAGCTTTCTTT.